These T cell receptor beta chains were read from a single sample in a study of T cells in Graves' hyperthyroidism and ophthalmopathy. TCRdb processed the multiplex PCR reads anew with MiXCR; each CDR3 protein has one entry. The sample has roughly 650,000 distinct CDR3 sequences, approximately 15% seen once; the top ten hold roughly 3%. The sequenced material came from blood. These TCRs come from a woman aged 40 to 55 with Graves' ophthalmopathy. The CDR3 runs from the conserved cysteine through the conserved F or W. D genes are given only for firm matches.

length,V,D,J,CDR3
16,TRBV24-1,NA,TRBJ2-1,CATSGVADSSYNEQFF
16,TRBV5-1,TRBD1,TRBJ1-2,CASSLEGSGGGYGYTF
14,TRBV28,NA,TRBJ2-5,CASSFLREQETQYF
16,TRBV7-8,TRBD2,TRBJ2-2,CASSLVAGVNTGELFF
16,TRBV28,TRBD1,TRBJ1-2,CASSASRTGGFYGYTF
13,TRBV2,NA,TRBJ1-1,CASTLDGNTEAFF
15,TRBV6-5,TRBD1,TRBJ2-5,CASSLQDRAQETQYF
15,TRBV6-1,NA,TRBJ2-1,CASSDYTSLANEQFF
16,TRBV2,TRBD2,TRBJ2-7,CASSVSGGAGVYEQYF
13,TRBV3-1,NA,TRBJ1-1,CASSHGGRTEAFF
16,TRBV5-1,TRBD1,TRBJ2-5,CASSASSGTDQETQYF
11,TRBV20-1,TRBD2,TRBJ2-1,CSARAGGEQFF
16,TRBV24-1,TRBD2,TRBJ2-3,CATSDVTSGSTDTQYF
13,TRBV12-3/TRBV12-4,NA,TRBJ2-7,CASSQSLAEEQYF
16,TRBV11-2,NA,TRBJ2-2,CASSPMRGINTGELFF
15,TRBV13,TRBD1,TRBJ1-2,CAMEYPGQTNYGYTF
12,TRBV3-1,NA,TRBJ2-1,CASSSLGNEQFF
14,TRBV27,NA,TRBJ2-1,CASSFRQGSNEQFF
14,TRBV5-1,NA,TRBJ1-5,CASSRDPSNQPQHF
13,TRBV2,NA,TRBJ2-1,CASSDGRRDEQFF
12,TRBV28,NA,TRBJ2-3,CASRPGRDTQYF
15,TRBV3-1,TRBD1,TRBJ1-2,CASSKDRTGPGGYTF
12,TRBV2,NA,TRBJ2-5,CASRVFGILGYF
15,TRBV28,NA,TRBJ1-3,CASSSQTVAGNTIYF
15,TRBV11-2,NA,TRBJ2-5,CASSPVQARRETQYF
18,TRBV6-2/TRBV6-3,TRBD1,TRBJ2-7,CASSYYFEYGRGLHEQYF